Sequencing of this T cell receptor beta chain was carried out in a study of human T cells and chemical hapten exposure. Points from the study as a whole: With DPC sensitization, TCRs exceeding 1 in 1000 frequency showed no change.

A single record per CDR3 protein comes from TCRdb applying MiXCR to the 5' RACE reads. Altogether around 100,000 distinct CDR3 sequences are present, around a fifth being singletons, with the ten largest covering around 2.7%. This clonotype was recorded at least ten times. Its antigen remains unidentified. Sequencing started from total RNA isolated from unfractionated whole blood. This clonotype was sampled from a human donor in good health.

CDR3 protein: CASARTVVRETQYF. CDR3 DNA: TGTGCCAGCGCCAGGACCGTCGTCAGGGAGACCCAGTACTTC. The chain recombines TRBV6-1 with TRBJ2-5; the D is unclear. Trimming removed 8 bases at V and 5 bases at J, with 18 bases between. This CDR3 spans 14 amino acids. Germline values: CDR1 MNHNS, CDR2 SASEGT.